This T cell receptor beta chain was captured in a study of human thymus T cells. Study-wide points: An apparent bias in V and J gene usage was seen in thymic and blood repertoires.

TCRdb's copy holds only in-frame clones and misses some; the assay was immunoSEQ multiplex PCR. The repertoire holds 70,000 to 75,000 clones, with roughly 94% as singletons. CDR1 SGHVS and CDR2 FQNEAQ come from the germline V gene. V lost 3 bases, J lost 6 bases, and 13 bases stayed unmatched. The CDR3 has 18 amino acids. Resections were taken during corrective heart surgery, and the thymus tissue came from these. About this clone: What it recognizes is unknown.

The clonotype originates from a girl less than two years old with a congenital heart defect but otherwise immunologically healthy. Sequenced material: thymus tissue. The chain is built from TRBV7-8 and TRBJ2-1; TRBD2 matches 11 bases. The CDR3, as DNA: TGTGCCAGCAGCTTCCACGACCTTAGCGGGAGGGAGACCAATGAGCAGTTCTTC. It encodes CASSFHDLSGRETNEQFF.